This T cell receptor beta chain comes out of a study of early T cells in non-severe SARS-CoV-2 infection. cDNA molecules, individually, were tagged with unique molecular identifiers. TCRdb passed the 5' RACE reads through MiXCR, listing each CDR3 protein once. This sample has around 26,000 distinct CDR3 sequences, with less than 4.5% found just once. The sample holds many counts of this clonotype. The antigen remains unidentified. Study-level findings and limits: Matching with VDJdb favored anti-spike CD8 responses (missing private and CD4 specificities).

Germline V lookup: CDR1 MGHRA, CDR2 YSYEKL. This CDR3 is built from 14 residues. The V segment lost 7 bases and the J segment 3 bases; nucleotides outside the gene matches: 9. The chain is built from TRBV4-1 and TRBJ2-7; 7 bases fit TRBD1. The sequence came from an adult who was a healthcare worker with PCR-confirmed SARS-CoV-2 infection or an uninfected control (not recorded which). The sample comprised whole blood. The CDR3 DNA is TGCGCCAGCACCGGCAGGGGGTATCGCTACGAGCAGTACTTC. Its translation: CASTGRGYRYEQYF.